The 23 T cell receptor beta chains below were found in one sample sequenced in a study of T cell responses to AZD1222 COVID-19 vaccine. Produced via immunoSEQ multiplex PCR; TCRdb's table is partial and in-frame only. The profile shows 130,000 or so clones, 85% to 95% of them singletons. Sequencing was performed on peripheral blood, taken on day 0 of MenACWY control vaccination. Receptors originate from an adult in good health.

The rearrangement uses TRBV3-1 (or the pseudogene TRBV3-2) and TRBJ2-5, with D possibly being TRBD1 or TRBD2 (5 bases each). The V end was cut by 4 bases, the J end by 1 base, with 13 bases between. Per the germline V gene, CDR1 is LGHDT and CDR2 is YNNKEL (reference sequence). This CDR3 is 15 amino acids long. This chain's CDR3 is CASSPHGALQETQYF. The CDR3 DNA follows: TGTGCCAGCAGCCCCCACGGGGCGCTCCAAGAGACCCAGTACTTC.

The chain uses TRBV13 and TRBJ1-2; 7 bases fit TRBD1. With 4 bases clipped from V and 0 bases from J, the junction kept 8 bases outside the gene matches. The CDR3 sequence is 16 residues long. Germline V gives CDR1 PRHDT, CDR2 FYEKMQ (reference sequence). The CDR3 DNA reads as TGTGCCAGCAGCTCCTCGAGGGACAGTCCTAACTATGGCTACACCTTC. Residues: CASSSSRDSPNYGYTF.

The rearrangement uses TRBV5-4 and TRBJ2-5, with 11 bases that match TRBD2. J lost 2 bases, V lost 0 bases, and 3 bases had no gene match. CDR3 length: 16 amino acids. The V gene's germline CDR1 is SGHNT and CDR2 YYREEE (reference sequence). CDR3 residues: CASSLARTSGQETQYF. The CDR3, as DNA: TGTGCCAGCAGCTTGGCACGGACTAGCGGGCAAGAGACCCAGTACTTC.

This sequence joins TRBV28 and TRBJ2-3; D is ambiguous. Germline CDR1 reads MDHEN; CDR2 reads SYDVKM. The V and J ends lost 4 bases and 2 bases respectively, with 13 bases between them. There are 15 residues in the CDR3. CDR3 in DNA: TGTGCCAGCAGTTCTCCCCGCCGAGCCACAGATACGCAGTATTTT. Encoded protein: CASSSPRRATDTQYF.

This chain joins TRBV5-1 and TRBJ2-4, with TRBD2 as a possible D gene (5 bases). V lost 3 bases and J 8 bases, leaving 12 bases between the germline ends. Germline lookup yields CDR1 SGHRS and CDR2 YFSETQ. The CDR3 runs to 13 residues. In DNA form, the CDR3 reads TGCGCCAGCAGCTCCTACCCGGAGGACATTCAGTACTTC. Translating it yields CASSSYPEDIQYF.

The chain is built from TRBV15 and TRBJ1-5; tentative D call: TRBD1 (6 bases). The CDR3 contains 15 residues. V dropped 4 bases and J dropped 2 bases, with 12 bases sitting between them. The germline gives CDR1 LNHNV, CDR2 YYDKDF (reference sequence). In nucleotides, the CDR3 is TGTGCCACCAGCATTTTACAGGGTGGCAATCAGCCCCAGCATTTT. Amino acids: CATSILQGGNQPQHF.

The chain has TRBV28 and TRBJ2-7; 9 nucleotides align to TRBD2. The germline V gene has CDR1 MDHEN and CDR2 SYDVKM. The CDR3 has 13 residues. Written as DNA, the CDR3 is TGTGCAACCCAGCGTAGCGGGGGCTACGAGCAGTACTTC. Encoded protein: CATQRSGGYEQYF.

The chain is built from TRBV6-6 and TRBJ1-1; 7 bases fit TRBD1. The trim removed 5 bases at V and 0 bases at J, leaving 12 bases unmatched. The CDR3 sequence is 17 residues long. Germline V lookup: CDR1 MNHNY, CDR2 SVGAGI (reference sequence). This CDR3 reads CASSQTGRYHMNTEAFF. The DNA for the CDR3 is TGTGCCAGCAGTCAGACAGGGCGCTACCACATGAACACTGAAGCTTTCTTT.

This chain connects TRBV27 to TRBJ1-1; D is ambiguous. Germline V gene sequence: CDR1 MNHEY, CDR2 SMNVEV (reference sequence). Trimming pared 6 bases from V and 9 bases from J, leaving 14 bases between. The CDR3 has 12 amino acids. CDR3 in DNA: TGTGCCAGCAGCTACGGGCCTGGGCAAGCTTTCTTT. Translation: CASSYGPGQAFF.

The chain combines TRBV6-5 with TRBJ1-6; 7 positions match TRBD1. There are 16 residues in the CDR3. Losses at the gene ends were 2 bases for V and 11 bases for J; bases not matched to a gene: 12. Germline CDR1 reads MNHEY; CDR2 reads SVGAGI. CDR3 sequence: CASSYNPQGHVTPLHF. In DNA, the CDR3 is TGTGCCAGCAGTTACAACCCACAGGGGCATGTAACACCCCTCCACTTT.

The CDR3 sequence is CASSQQGPYGYTF. The CDR3 DNA sequence: TGTGCCAGCAGTCAACAGGGTCCCTATGGCTACACCTTC. The rearrangement links TRBV12-3 or TRBV12-4 to TRBJ1-2; D is perhaps TRBD1 (6 bases). CDR3 length equals 13 residues. The germline V and J ends were trimmed by 5 bases and 4 bases, with 11 bases remaining between them.

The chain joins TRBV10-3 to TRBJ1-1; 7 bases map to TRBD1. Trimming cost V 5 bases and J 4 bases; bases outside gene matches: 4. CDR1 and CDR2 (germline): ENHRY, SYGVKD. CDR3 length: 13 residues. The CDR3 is CAISFPGGTEAFF. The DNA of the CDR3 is TGTGCCATCAGTTTTCCAGGGGGCACTGAAGCTTTCTTT.

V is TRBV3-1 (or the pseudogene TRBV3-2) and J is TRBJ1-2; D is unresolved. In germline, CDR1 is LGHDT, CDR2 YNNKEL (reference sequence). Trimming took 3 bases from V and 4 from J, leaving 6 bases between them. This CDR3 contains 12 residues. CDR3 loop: CASSQRGYGYTF. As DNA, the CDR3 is TGTGCCAGCAGCCAGCGGGGCTATGGCTACACCTTC.

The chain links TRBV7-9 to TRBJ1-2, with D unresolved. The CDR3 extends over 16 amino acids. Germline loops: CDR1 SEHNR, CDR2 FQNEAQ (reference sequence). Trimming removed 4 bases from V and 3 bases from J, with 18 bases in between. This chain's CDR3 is CASSSGQESRYYGYTF. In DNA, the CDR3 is TGTGCCAGCAGCTCCGGCCAGGAGTCCCGGTACTATGGCTACACCTTC. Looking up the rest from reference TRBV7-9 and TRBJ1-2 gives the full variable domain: DTGVSQNPRHKITKRGQNVTFRCDPISEHNRLYWYRQTLGQGPEFLTYFQNEAQLEKSRLLSDRFSAERPKGSFSTLEIQRTEQGDSAMYLCASSSGQESRYYGYTFGSGTRLTVV.

CDR3 loop: CASSLESGTEAFF. CDR3 bases: TGTGCCAGCAGCTTAGAATCCGGCACTGAAGCTTTCTTT. The chain has TRBV7-9 and TRBJ1-1; D unclear. CDR3 length: 13 residues. Germline V gene sequence: CDR1 SEHNR, CDR2 FQNEAQ (reference sequence). V was pared by 1 base and J by 4 bases, with 7 bases between. Looking up the rest from reference TRBV7-9 and TRBJ1-1 gives the full variable domain: DTGVSQNPRHKITKRGQNVTFRCDPISEHNRLYWYRQTLGQGPEFLTYFQNEAQLEKSRLLSDRFSAERPKGSFSTLEIQRTEQGDSAMYLCASSLESGTEAFFGQGTRLTVV.

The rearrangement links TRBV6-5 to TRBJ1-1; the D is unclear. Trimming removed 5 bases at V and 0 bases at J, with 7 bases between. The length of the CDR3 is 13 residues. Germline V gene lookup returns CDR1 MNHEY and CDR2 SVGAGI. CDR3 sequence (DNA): TGTGCCAGCAGTACACATGTGAACACTGAAGCTTTCTTT. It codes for CASSTHVNTEAFF.

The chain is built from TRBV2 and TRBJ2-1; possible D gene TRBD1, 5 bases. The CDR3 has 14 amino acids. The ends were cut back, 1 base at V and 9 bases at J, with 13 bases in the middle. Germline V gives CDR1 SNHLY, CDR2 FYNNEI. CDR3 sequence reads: CASSEGQGFSEQFF. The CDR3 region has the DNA TGTGCCAGCAGTGAAGGTCAGGGATTTAGTGAGCAGTTCTTC.

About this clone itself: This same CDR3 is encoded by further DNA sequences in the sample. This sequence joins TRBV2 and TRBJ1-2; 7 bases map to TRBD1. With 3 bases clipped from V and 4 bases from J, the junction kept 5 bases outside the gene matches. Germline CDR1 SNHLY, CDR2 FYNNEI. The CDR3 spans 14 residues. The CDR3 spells CASSEAGGGYGYTF. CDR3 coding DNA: TGTGCCAGCAGTGAGGCAGGGGGTGGCTATGGCTACACCTTC.

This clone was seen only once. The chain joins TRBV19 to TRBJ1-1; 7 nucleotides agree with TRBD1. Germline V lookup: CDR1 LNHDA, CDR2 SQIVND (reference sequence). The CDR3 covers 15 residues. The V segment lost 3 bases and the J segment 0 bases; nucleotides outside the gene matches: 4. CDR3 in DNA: TGTGCCAGTAGTATTACGGGACAGCTGAACACTGAAGCTTTCTTT. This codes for CASSITGQLNTEAFF.

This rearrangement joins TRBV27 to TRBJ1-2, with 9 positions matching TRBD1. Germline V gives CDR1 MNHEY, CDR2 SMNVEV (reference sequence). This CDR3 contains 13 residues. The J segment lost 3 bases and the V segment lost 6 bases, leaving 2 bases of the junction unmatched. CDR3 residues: CASRGTGHYGYTF. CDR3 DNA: TGTGCCAGCAGAGGGACAGGGCACTATGGCTACACCTTC.

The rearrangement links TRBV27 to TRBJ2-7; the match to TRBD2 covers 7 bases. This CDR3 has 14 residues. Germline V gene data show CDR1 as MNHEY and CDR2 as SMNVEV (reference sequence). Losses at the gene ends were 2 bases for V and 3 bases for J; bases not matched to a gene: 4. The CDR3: CASSLRTRGYEQYF. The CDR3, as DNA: TGTGCCAGCAGTTTAAGGACTAGGGGCTACGAGCAGTACTTC.

CDR3 nucleotides: TGTGCCAGCAGCAAAGGAGTCGCTGGCGGGGGGCGCTCCTACGAGCAGTACTTC. This sequence encodes CASSKGVAGGGRSYEQYF. This chain joins TRBV21-1 and TRBJ2-7; the table calls TRBD2, which could not be checked here. TRBV21-1 is a recognized pseudogene. The CDR3 totals 18 residues.

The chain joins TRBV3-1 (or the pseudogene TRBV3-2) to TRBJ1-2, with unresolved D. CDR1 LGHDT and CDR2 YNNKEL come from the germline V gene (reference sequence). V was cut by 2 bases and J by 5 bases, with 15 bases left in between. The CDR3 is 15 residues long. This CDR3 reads CASSQNHREHYGYTF. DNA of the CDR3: TGTGCCAGCAGCCAAAATCATCGGGAACATTATGGCTACACCTTC.